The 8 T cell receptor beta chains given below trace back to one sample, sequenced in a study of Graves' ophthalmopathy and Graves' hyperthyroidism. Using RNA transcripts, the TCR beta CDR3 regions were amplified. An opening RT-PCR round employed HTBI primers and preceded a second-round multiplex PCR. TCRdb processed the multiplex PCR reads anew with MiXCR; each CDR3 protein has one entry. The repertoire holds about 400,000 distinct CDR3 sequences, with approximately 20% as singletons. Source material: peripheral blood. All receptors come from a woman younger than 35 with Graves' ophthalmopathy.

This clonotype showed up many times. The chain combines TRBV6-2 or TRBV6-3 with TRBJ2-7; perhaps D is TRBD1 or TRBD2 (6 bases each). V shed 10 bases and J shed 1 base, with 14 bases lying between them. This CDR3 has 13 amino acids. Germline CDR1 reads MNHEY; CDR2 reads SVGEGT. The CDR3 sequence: CATAGHLSYEQYF. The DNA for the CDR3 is TGTGCCACCGCGGGACACCTGTCCTACGAGCAGTACTTC.

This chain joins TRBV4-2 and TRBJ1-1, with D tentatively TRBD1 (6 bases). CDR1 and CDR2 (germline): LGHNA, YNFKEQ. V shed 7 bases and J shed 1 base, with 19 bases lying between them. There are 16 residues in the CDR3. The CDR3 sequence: CASNLSPGAGNTEAFF. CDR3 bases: TGTGCCAGCAACCTATCACCGGGGGCGGGGAACACTGAAGCTTTCTTT.

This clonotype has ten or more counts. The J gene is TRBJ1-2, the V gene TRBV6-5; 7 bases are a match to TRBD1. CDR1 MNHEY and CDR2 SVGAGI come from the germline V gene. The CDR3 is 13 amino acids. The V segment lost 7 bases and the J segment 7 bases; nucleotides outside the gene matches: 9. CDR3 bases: TGTGCCAGCACCCCCAGGGGGGGCCTTGGCTACACCTTC. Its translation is CASTPRGGLGYTF.

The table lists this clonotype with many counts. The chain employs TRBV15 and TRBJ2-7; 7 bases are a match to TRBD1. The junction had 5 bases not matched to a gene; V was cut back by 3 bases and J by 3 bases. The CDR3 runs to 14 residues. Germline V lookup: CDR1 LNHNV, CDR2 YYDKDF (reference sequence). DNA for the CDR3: TGTGCCACCAGCAGGGGCACAGGGGTCTACGAGCAGTACTTC. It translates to CATSRGTGVYEQYF.

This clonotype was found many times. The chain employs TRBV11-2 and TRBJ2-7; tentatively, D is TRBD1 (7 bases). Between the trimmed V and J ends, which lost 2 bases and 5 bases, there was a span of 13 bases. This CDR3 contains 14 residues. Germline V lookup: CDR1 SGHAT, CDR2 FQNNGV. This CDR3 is CASSLNRGGNEQYF. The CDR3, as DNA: TGTGCCAGCAGCTTAAACAGGGGAGGAAACGAGCAGTACTTC.

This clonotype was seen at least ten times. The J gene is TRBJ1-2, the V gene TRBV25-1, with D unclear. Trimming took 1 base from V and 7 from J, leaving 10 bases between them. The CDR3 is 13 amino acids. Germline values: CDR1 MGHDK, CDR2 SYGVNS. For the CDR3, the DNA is TGTGCCAGCAGTGAATTGGATCTGGGTGGCTACACCTTC. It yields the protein CASSELDLGGYTF.

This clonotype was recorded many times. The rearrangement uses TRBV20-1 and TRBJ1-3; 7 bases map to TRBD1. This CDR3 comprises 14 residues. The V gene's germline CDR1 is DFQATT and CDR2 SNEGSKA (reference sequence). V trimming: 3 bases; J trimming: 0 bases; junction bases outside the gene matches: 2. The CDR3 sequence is CSASRDSSGNTIYF. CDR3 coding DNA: TGCAGTGCTAGTCGGGACAGCTCTGGAAACACCATATATTTT.

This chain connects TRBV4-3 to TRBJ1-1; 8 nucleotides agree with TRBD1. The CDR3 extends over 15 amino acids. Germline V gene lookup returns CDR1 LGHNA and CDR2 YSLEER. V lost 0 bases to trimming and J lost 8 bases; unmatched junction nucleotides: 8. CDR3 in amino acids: CASSQETQGAQEAFF. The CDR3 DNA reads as TGCGCCAGCAGCCAAGAGACGCAGGGGGCACAAGAAGCTTTCTTT.